This T cell receptor beta chain was observed in a study of blood T cells in healthy people across ages. For the second PCR, which ran for 7 to 11 cycles, a sample-barcoded 5' primer and a J-beta primer mix were used. Every cDNA molecule bore a tag from a template-switch adaptor containing 12 random nucleotides. TCRdb re-called the 5' RACE reads through MiXCR, storing one row per CDR3 protein. The sample records hundreds of thousands of distinct CDR3 sequences, about 51% being singletons. Remarks on this clonotype: The antigen is unknown.

Whole-study findings and limits: Unknown donor CMV status possibly confounded expanded clonotype changes. No conclusive comparison of naive versus antigen-experienced cells was possible with unsorted PBMCs.

Researchers report isolating at least 7 million PBMCs per sample. Material: blood. The source of this sequence is an elderly woman in good health.

The CDR3 protein is CSAGEGYGGRDETQYF. The CDR3 DNA reads as TGCAGTGCAGGGGAGGGGTACGGCGGGAGGGATGAGACCCAGTACTTC. V usage is TRBV20-1 and J usage is TRBJ2-5, with 9 nucleotides matching TRBD2. Germline CDR1 is DFQATT and CDR2 is SNEGSKA (reference sequence). The V gene end was trimmed by 6 bases and the J gene end by 5 bases; junction bases not matched to a gene: 16. The CDR3 covers 16 residues.